This T cell receptor beta chain was recovered during a study of Ad26.COV2.S vaccination and SARS-CoV-2 variants. Overall study: Administration of Ad26.COV2.S was intramuscular, either once or twice 56 days apart. Study-wide points: Breadth measured for non-spike TCRs was similar across vaccine and placebo recipients.

The CDR3 covers 13 residues. V was cut by 4 bases and J by 1 base, with 10 bases left in between. Per the germline V gene, CDR1 is GTSNPN and CDR2 is SVGIG (reference sequence). Libraries were prepared by immunoSEQ multiplex PCR; TCRdb keeps only in-frame clonotypes and omits some of them. Counted here are around 380,000 clones, approximately 86% occurring once; the ten biggest clones make up approximately 3.7%. Treatment denoted: roughly 19 received Ad26.COV2.S at low or high dose, single or two shots; five or six received placebo; per-sample allocation not given. All samples were drawn on day 63, counting from the first vaccine or placebo injection. Vaccination employed an Ad26 vector expressing the Wuhan-strain SARS-CoV-2 spike. This clone was seen a few times. Its specificity is not known.

The sequences come from peripheral blood, collected in a trial of Ad26.COV2.S vaccine versus placebo. This sequence originates from a person aged 18-60 years who received the Ad26.COV2.S COVID-19 vaccine or a placebo. This chain connects TRBV30 to TRBJ1-1; D remains ambiguous. As DNA, the CDR3 is TGTGCCTGGAATCACGGCGCGAACACTGAAGCTTTCTTT. Translating it yields CAWNHGANTEAFF.